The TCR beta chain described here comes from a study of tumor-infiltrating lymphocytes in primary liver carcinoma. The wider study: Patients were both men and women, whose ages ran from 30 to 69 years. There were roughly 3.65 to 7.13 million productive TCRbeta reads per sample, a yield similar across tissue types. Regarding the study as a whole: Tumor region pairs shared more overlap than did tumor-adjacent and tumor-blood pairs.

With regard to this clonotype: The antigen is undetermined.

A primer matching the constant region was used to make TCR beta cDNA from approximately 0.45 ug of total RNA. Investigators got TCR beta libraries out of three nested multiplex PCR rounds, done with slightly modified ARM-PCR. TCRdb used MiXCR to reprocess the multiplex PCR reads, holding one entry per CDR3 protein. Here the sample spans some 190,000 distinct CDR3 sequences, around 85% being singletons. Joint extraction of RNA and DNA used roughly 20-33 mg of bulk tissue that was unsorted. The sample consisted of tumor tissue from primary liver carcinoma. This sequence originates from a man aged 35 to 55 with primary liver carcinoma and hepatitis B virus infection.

The CDR3 DNA is TGTGCCAGCAGCTGGGACAGGGAATCGGCTTTCTTT. Protein sequence: CASSWDRESAFF. The V call is TRBV12-3 or TRBV12-4, the J call TRBJ1-1; 9 bases align to TRBD1. V lost 6 bases and J lost 11; bases outside the gene matches: 7. The CDR3 consists of 12 residues.